Sequencing of this T cell receptor (beta chain) was carried out in a study of metastatic and nonmetastatic thyroid tumors. The wider study: Repertoire comparison spanned blood and tumor or nodule tissue of malignant and benign thyroid patients. Notes on the study in general: When malignant thyroid tumors were compared with benign nodules, TCR beta diversity was reportedly significantly higher in the malignant tumors. This held in both blood and tumor samples.

Using MiXCR, TCRdb reanalyzed the PCR reads. In the table there are about 92,000 clones, 15% of which are singletons. V lost 6 bases and J lost 5; bases outside the gene matches: 6. Germline V gives CDR1 MNHNS, CDR2 SASEGT. This CDR3 has 14 residues. This clone has at least ten counts. Its antigen is unidentified. Not a single patient had been given any form of treatment at any point before undergoing thyroid surgery. The origin of this receptor is a female donor with papillary thyroid cancer or a benign thyroid nodule (not recorded which). Some clones in this sample may be carry-over from other donors' samples. The specimen sequenced was blood. The rearrangement links TRBV6-1 to TRBJ2-7; 11 bases are shared with TRBD2. The CDR3 DNA reads as TGTGCCAGCAGCCGACTAGCGGGGTACGACGAGCAGTACTTC. It yields the protein CASSRLAGYDEQYF.